This TCR beta chain was recovered during a study of sequential checkpoint blockade in melanoma. Study at large: Arm A got nivolumab then ipilimumab; arm B the reverse, 1:1.

Deletions cut 5 bases from V and 0 bases from J, with 11 bases between. Germline CDR1 is MDHEN and CDR2 is SYDVKM. The CDR3 is 14 residues long. Clones were sequenced by immunoSEQ multiplex PCR, and TCRdb holds only the in-frame ones, with some missing. The table lists 9,500 to 13,000 clones, 65% to 70% of them singletons. Treatment specified: randomized to nivolumab then ipilimumab (arm A) or the reverse (arm B). From thawed PBMCs, live CD3+CD8+ cells negative for CD19 and CD56 were sorted. This clone is labeled as medium-sized. Sequenced here: CD8+ T cells sorted from blood (inferred from file names), sampled from a patient given nivolumab and ipilimumab in sequence. The J gene is TRBJ2-7, the V gene TRBV28; weak D call: TRBD1 (6 bases). The clonotype originates from a human donor with melanoma. CDR3 sequence (DNA): TGTGCCAGCAGTCCCACAGGGTACTCCTACGAGCAGTACTTC. This codes for CASSPTGYSYEQYF.